A few counts support the clone carrying this T cell receptor (beta chain). Antigen unknown. The library was made from cDNA and included unique molecular identifiers. T cells numbering roughly 0.95 to 10 million yielded around 500,000 cDNA molecules. TCRdb itself ran the PCR reads through MiXCR, one entry per CDR3 protein. The sample includes some 690,000 distinct CDR3 sequences, roughly 30% of them seen just once. The sample originates from a study of post-analysis software for immune sequencing data. As for the study in general: Relapsing-remitting, secondary progressive and progressive-relapsing multiple sclerosis courses were included.

Whole-study results and caveats: TRBV5-6, TRBV5-1 and TRBV20-1 belonged to a set of five TRBV segments that were more frequent in patients than controls. The authors found that F measure strongly co-clustered same-batch samples.

With V trimmed by 0 bases and J by 6 bases, 12 bases remained unmatched. The CDR3 covers 17 residues. CDR1 KGHSH and CDR2 LQKENI come from the germline V gene. This sequence joins TRBV18 and TRBJ2-3, with 7 bases lining up with TRBD1. The specimen was blood. The receptor was isolated from a girl aged 5 to 17 with multiple sclerosis. CDR3 residues: CASSPPQGWVDFDTQYF. CDR3 nucleotide sequence: TGTGCCAGCTCACCACCACAGGGGTGGGTTGATTTCGATACGCAGTATTTT.